This T cell receptor (beta chain) appears in the sequencing data of a study of CD8 T cells in ankylosing spondylitis. Overall study findings and caveats: Seven or eight highly homologous variants made up a TCR beta motif, and this motif appeared characteristic of ankylosing spondylitis blood. Disease-linked clones bore a CD8+ phenotype, appearing relatively rarely in peripheral blood. There was reportedly significant enrichment of clones that were disease-linked in matched ankylosing spondylitis synovial fluid.

Preparation of TCR beta libraries was done by quantitative 5'-RACE with molecular barcodes. MiXCR was run by TCRdb on the 5' RACE reads, yielding one entry per CDR3 protein. This sample has hundreds of thousands of distinct CDR3 sequences, with roughly a third found just once. V was clipped by 0 bases and J by 6 bases; unmatched bases: 4. Germline assignment: CDR1 DFQATT and CDR2 SNEGSKA (reference sequence). This CDR3 has 15 amino acids. This clonotype was counted between two and nine times. Its antigen is as yet unknown. Sample: blood, either unsorted or a sorted T cell fraction (not recorded which). This rearrangement joins TRBV20-1 to TRBJ2-1, with 11 nucleotides matching TRBD1. This TCR was recovered from a male donor with ankylosing spondylitis or in good health (not recorded which). CDR3 in DNA: TGCAGTGCTAGAGATGGACAGGGGGCTAGCAATGAGCAGTTCTTC. Translated: CSARDGQGASNEQFF.